These 30 T cell receptor beta chains were all obtained from the same sample, sequenced in a study of blood T cell repertoires in COVID-19. Produced via immunoSEQ multiplex PCR; TCRdb's table is partial and in-frame only. The table shows 30,000 or so clones, with 89% occurring only once. The source material was peripheral blood. Receptors originate from a woman aged 40 to 49 with active or convalescent COVID-19.

This clone was recorded once. This sequence joins TRBV27 and TRBJ1-5; 10 bases are a match to TRBD1. Per the germline V gene, CDR1 is MNHEY and CDR2 is SMNVEV (reference sequence). This CDR3 is built from 15 residues. Losses at the gene ends were 6 bases for V and 2 bases for J; bases not matched to a gene: 4. CDR3 DNA sequence: TGTGCCAGCAGGACCGGGACAGGGGGCAATCAGCCCCAGCATTTT. This encodes CASRTGTGGNQPQHF.

The V call is TRBV6-5, the J call TRBJ1-3; D perhaps matches TRBD1 (5 bases). The CDR3 contains 16 residues. Trimming took 2 bases from V and 3 from J, leaving 14 bases between them. Germline CDR1 is MNHEY and CDR2 is SVGAGI. The CDR3 nucleotides read TGTGCCAGCAGTTACGGTCGGGGGATCGGTGGAAACACCATATATTTT. Its protein is CASSYGRGIGGNTIYF.

The chain recombines TRBV9 with TRBJ2-4, with 10 bases aligning to TRBD2. The V and J ends lost 3 bases and 11 bases, in that order; junction bases with no gene match: 5. Germline V gene lookup returns CDR1 SGDLS and CDR2 YYNGEE. The CDR3 sequence is 13 residues long. The CDR3 here is CASSGTSGEFQYF. CDR3 nucleotides: TGTGCCAGCAGCGGGACTAGCGGCGAATTTCAGTACTTC.

The chain is built from TRBV19 and TRBJ1-1, with 8 bases fitting TRBD1. The CDR3 extends over 14 amino acids. Trimming at V came to 6 bases and at J to 4 bases, leaving 7 bases not matched to a gene. The germline CDR1 and CDR2 sequences are LNHDA and SQIVND (reference sequence). CDR3 residues: CASRVGRGPTEAFF. The CDR3 region has the DNA TGTGCCAGTAGGGTTGGCAGGGGGCCCACTGAAGCTTTCTTT.

Only a few counts were recorded for this clone. V and J are TRBV18 and TRBJ1-4, with D hard to call. The CDR3 runs to 13 residues. Trimming pared 2 bases from V and 5 bases from J, leaving 6 bases between. Germline CDR1 KGHSH, CDR2 LQKENI. This chain's CDR3 is CASSPATNEKLFF. The CDR3 DNA follows: TGTGCCAGCTCACCAGCGACAAATGAAAAACTGTTTTTT.

This clone appeared once. V is TRBV5-6 and J is TRBJ1-5; 9 positions agree with TRBD1. Unmatched junction bases numbered 5, after V lost 0 bases and J lost 4 bases. From germline, CDR1 is SGHDT and CDR2 YYEEEE. The CDR3 length is 16 residues. CDR3 region: CASSLGGTGRNQPQHF. CDR3 sequence (DNA): TGTGCCAGCAGCTTGGGGGGGACAGGGAGGAATCAGCCCCAGCATTTT.

The chain couples TRBV27 to TRBJ1-1, with D perhaps matching TRBD1 (5 bases). Germline CDR1 reads MNHEY; CDR2 reads SMNVEV (reference sequence). V shed 2 bases and J shed 1 base, with 11 bases lying between them. The CDR3 extends over 15 amino acids. CDR3 region: CASSLHAGRNTEAFF. CDR3 nucleotide sequence: TGTGCCAGCAGTTTACACGCAGGGCGGAACACTGAAGCTTTCTTT.

V gene TRBV10-3 combines with J gene TRBJ2-7; 8 nucleotides match TRBD2. CDR1 is ENHRY, CDR2 SYGVKD, per germline. This CDR3 is built from 11 residues. With V trimmed by 11 bases and J by 7 bases, 7 bases remained unmatched. This CDR3 reads CAVGTRVEQYF. CDR3 bases: TGTGCCGTCGGGACTAGGGTAGAGCAGTACTTC.

The gene calls are TRBV3-1 (or the pseudogene TRBV3-2) and TRBJ1-1; TRBD1 agrees at 7 bases. The trim removed 1 base at V and 8 bases at J, leaving 13 bases unmatched. Germline loops: CDR1 LGHDT, CDR2 YNNKEL (reference sequence). CDR3 length: 16 amino acids. The CDR3 here is CASSQGRAIGGEEAFF. The CDR3 DNA is TGTGCCAGCAGCCAAGGCCGCGCTATAGGGGGCGAGGAAGCTTTCTTT.

The gene calls are TRBV27 and TRBJ1-6; 7 nucleotides agree with TRBD1. Germline assignment: CDR1 MNHEY and CDR2 SMNVEV (reference sequence). CDR3 length: 14 residues. Trimming took 4 bases from V and 6 from J; bases not matched to a gene: 3. CDR3 in amino acids: CASSYRGGNSPLHF. DNA for the CDR3: TGTGCCAGCAGTTACAGGGGCGGTAATTCACCCCTCCACTTT.

This clone is a singleton in its sample. The V gene is TRBV9, the J gene TRBJ2-2, with D tentatively TRBD2 (5 bases). The germline V gene has CDR1 SGDLS and CDR2 YYNGEE. V lost 0 bases and J 6 bases, leaving 6 bases between the germline ends. This CDR3 comprises 13 residues. The CDR3 DNA sequence: TGTGCCAGCAGCGTAGTGGGAGCCGGGGAGCTGTTTTTT. It specifies CASSVVGAGELFF. The whole variable domain, filled in from reference TRBV9 and TRBJ2-2, reads DSGVTQTPKHLITATGQRVTLRCSPRSGDLSVYWYQQSLDQGLQFLIQYYNGEERAKGNILERFSAQQFPDLHSELNLSSLELGDSALYFCASSVVGAGELFFGEGSRLTVL.

The chain is built from TRBV11-3 and TRBJ1-2; no reliable D call. The germline gives CDR1 SGHNT, CDR2 YENEEA. Trimming pared 2 bases from V and 5 bases from J, leaving 12 bases between. The CDR3 contains 14 residues. This CDR3 reads CASSLRHPWYGYTF. For the CDR3, the DNA is TGTGCCAGCAGCTTAAGACATCCTTGGTATGGCTACACCTTC.

The J gene is TRBJ2-7, the V gene TRBV29-1; a possible D gene is TRBD2 (5 bases). This CDR3 has 11 residues. Germline CDR1 and CDR2: SQVTM and ANQGSEA. Deletions cut 4 bases from V and 6 bases from J, with 10 bases between. CDR3 in DNA: TGCAGCGTTGGAGCGGCGTTCGAGCAGTACTTC. Its translation: CSVGAAFEQYF.

The V and J genes are TRBV6-5 and TRBJ2-1; TRBD2 might be the D (5 bases). This CDR3 is built from 14 residues. Trimming shortened V by 0 bases and J by 9 bases, and 12 bases separated the two germline ends. CDR1 is MNHEY, CDR2 SVGAGI, per germline. CDR3: CASSYSNLASEQFF. For the CDR3, the DNA is TGTGCCAGCAGTTACTCGAATCTAGCCAGTGAGCAGTTCTTC.

This clone is a singleton in its sample. The chain carries TRBV19 and TRBJ2-3, with D possibly TRBD2 on 5 matching bases. Looked up from germline, CDR1 is LNHDA and CDR2 is SQIVND (reference sequence). V was pared by 0 bases and J by 2 bases, with 12 bases between. The CDR3 consists of 16 residues. CDR3 in DNA: TGTGCCAGTAGTATAGATCCTCGGGGTACCACAGATACGCAGTATTTT. Residues: CASSIDPRGTTDTQYF.

The J gene is TRBJ2-5, the V gene TRBV11-2; TRBD2 matches at 10 bases. V lost 5 bases and J lost 0; bases outside the gene matches: 6. The CDR3 covers 16 residues. From germline, CDR1 is SGHAT and CDR2 FQNNGV. The CDR3 spells CASSPYGLADQETQYF. Written as DNA, the CDR3 is TGTGCCAGCAGCCCGTACGGACTAGCGGACCAAGAGACCCAGTACTTC.

This chain joins TRBV28 and TRBJ1-2; no definite D call. Germline-derived CDR1 and CDR2 are MDHEN and SYDVKM. The germline V and J ends were trimmed by 2 bases and 3 bases, with 7 bases remaining between them. The CDR3 is made up of 13 amino acids. The CDR3, as DNA: TGTGCCAGCAGTTTAGGGCGTTACTATGGCTACACCTTC. Translation: CASSLGRYYGYTF.

The gene calls are TRBV6-5 and TRBJ1-1; no clear D. Germline CDR1 MNHEY, CDR2 SVGAGI. This CDR3 region has 13 residues. V dropped 6 bases and J dropped 4 bases, with 12 bases sitting between them. The CDR3 here is CASSRNPGTEAFF. In DNA, the CDR3 is TGTGCCAGCAGCCGGAACCCGGGCACTGAAGCTTTCTTT.

This clone has a single count. J is TRBJ1-6 and V is TRBV7-8; TRBD1 might be the D (6 bases). V was trimmed by 7 bases and J by 7 bases, leaving 20 bases between them. In germline, CDR1 is SGHVS, CDR2 FQNEAQ. The CDR3 extends over 16 amino acids. CDR3 loop: CASTSGQRRGNSPLHF. CDR3 coding DNA: TGTGCCAGCACCTCAGGACAGCGGCGAGGGAATTCACCCCTCCACTTT.

The chain has TRBV15 and TRBJ2-2, with 7 bases identical to TRBD2. V shed 0 bases, J shed 11 bases, and the junction held 15 bases outside the gene matches. The CDR3 is made up of 17 amino acids. CDR1 and CDR2 from the germline V gene are LNHNV and YYDKDF (reference sequence). CDR3 in DNA: TGTGCCACCAGCAGAGACACACTCCTTTCTAGCGGTCGAGAGCTGTTTTTT. Its protein product is CATSRDTLLSSGRELFF.

This chain links TRBV7-9 with TRBJ2-7; 12 bases match TRBD2. Trimming removed 5 bases from V and 4 bases from J; junction bases left unmatched: 12. The CDR3 loop spans 17 amino acids. Per the germline V gene, CDR1 is SEHNR and CDR2 is FQNEAQ (reference sequence). CDR3 bases: TGTGCCAGCAGCGCAAGACTAGCGGGAGATGTAGGTTACGAGCAGTACTTC. Protein product: CASSARLAGDVGYEQYF. Looking up the rest from reference TRBV7-9 and TRBJ2-7 gives the full variable domain: DTGVSQNPRHKITKRGQNVTFRCDPISEHNRLYWYRQTLGQGPEFLTYFQNEAQLEKSRLLSDRFSAERPKGSFSTLEIQRTEQGDSAMYLCASSARLAGDVGYEQYFGPGTRLTVT.

The DNA of the CDR3 is TGTGCCACCAGTGATTTCGAGGTTAACTATGGCTACACCTTC. Amino acid sequence: CATSDFEVNYGYTF. The chain uses TRBV24-1 and TRBJ1-2; no clear D gene. V was pared by 1 base and J by 1 base, with 6 bases between. Germline lookup yields CDR1 KGHDR and CDR2 SFDVKD. This CDR3 has 14 amino acids.

The chain recombines TRBV18 with TRBJ1-2; the D is unclear. Germline assignment: CDR1 KGHSH and CDR2 LQKENI. This CDR3 has 15 amino acids. The ends were cut back, 3 bases at V and 3 bases at J, with 14 bases in the middle. CDR3: CASSPRAGEYYGYTF. The DNA of the CDR3 is TGTGCCAGCTCACCCCGAGCCGGGGAATACTATGGCTACACCTTC.

The chain has TRBV27 and TRBJ1-3, with D unresolved. The CDR3 runs to 15 residues. Germline V gene sequence: CDR1 MNHEY, CDR2 SMNVEV (reference sequence). The V gene lost 4 bases and the J gene lost 2 bases, with 12 bases spanning the gap. In DNA, the CDR3 is TGTGCCAGCAGTTACGGGTTCGAGCCTGGAAACACCATATATTTT. Translating it yields CASSYGFEPGNTIYF.

The rearrangement links TRBV15 to TRBJ2-3, with 13 positions matching TRBD2. Germline-derived CDR1 and CDR2 are LNHNV and YYDKDF (reference sequence). The CDR3 has 18 amino acids. J was trimmed by 2 bases and V by 0 bases; bases with no gene match: 5. CDR3 DNA sequence: TGTGCCACCAGCAGAGAGGGGGGACTAGCGGGAATCACAGATACGCAGTATTTT. Its protein is CATSREGGLAGITDTQYF.

The rearrangement links TRBV5-1 to TRBJ2-1; 10 nucleotides align to TRBD2. Germline CDR1 SGHRS, CDR2 YFSETQ. With 9 bases clipped from V and 5 bases from J, the junction kept 8 bases outside the gene matches. The CDR3 is 14 residues long. The CDR3 sequence: CATKAGGPNNEQFF. CDR3 nucleotides: TGCGCCACCAAAGCGGGGGGGCCTAACAATGAGCAGTTCTTC.

The gene calls are TRBV19 and TRBJ2-7; perhaps TRBD2 as D (6 bases). This CDR3 is built from 14 residues. Per germline, CDR1 LNHDA and CDR2 SQIVND (reference sequence). V dropped 2 bases and J dropped 1 base, with 9 bases sitting between them. CDR3 in amino acids: CASSIQEGSYEQYF. CDR3 nucleotide sequence: TGTGCCAGTAGTATACAGGAGGGATCCTACGAGCAGTACTTC.

This sequence joins TRBV5-6 and TRBJ2-7; 8 positions match TRBD2. V was pared by 1 base and J by 2 bases, with 8 bases of the junction left unmatched. The CDR3 consists of 16 residues. CDR1 is SGHDT and CDR2 is YYEEEE in the germline V gene. The CDR3 is CASSLPQRTSPYEQYF. DNA for the CDR3: TGTGCCAGCAGCTTGCCCCAAAGGACTAGCCCCTACGAGCAGTACTTC.

V and J are TRBV29-1 and TRBJ2-3, with TRBD1 identical over 10 bases. The CDR3 extends over 16 amino acids. V was pared by 6 bases and J by 3 bases, with 12 bases of the junction left unmatched. Per germline, CDR1 SQVTM and CDR2 ANQGSEA. CDR3 bases: TGCAGCGTGTGGGGGACCATGGGACAGGGGACAGATACGCAGTATTTT. Its translation: CSVWGTMGQGTDTQYF.

This chain connects TRBV19 to TRBJ1-6, with a weak D call TRBD1 (5 bases). CDR1 is LNHDA, CDR2 SQIVND, per germline (reference sequence). Trimming cost V 5 bases and J 7 bases, with 9 bases left between them. The CDR3 has 13 amino acids. The CDR3 DNA is TGTGCCAGTAGTCCCGACAGCAATTCACCCCTCCACTTT. It specifies CASSPDSNSPLHF. Variable domain in full (rest from reference TRBV19 and TRBJ1-6): DGGITQSPKYLFRKEGQNVTLSCEQNLNHDAMYWYRQDPGQGLRLIYYSQIVNDFQKGDIAEGYSVSREKKESFPLTVTSAQKNPTAFYLCASSPDSNSPLHFGNGTRLTVT.